This T cell receptor (beta chain) was documented in a study of shared clonotypes between healthy human individuals. Study-wide findings and caveats: Shared across several donors were roughly 4.7% of the naive CD4 clonotypes.

In the naive CD8 group, cells lacked CD45RO and were positively selected for CCR7, so terminally differentiated effector memory CD45RA+ cells were left out. Here immunoSEQ multiplex PCR was the method, and the copy in TCRdb shows in-frame clones only, minus some. The data show about 750,000 clones, around 92% seen once. Points on this clone: The antigen is unknown.

The CDR3 is made up of 15 amino acids. With 3 bases removed from V and 6 bases from J, the gap between germline ends came to 18 bases. CDR1 MGHRA and CDR2 YSYEKL come from the germline V gene. Source material: naive CD8+ T cells sorted from blood. This TCR came from a man younger than 40 in good health. J is TRBJ2-7 and V is TRBV4-1; D is perhaps TRBD1 or TRBD2 (5 bases each). The CDR3 reads CASSQRDPTPGEQYF. DNA for the CDR3: TGCGCCAGCAGCCAGAGGGACCCTACCCCGGGCGAGCAGTACTTC.